This T cell receptor (beta chain) comes out of a study of T cell responses to AZD1222 COVID-19 vaccine (dated by TCRdb to about 2021). Regarding the research as a whole: A total of approximately 230 trial participants underwent TCR sequencing, of whom around 200 received two doses of AZD1222 and about 25 received two doses of the MenACWY control vaccine. Enrollment into the trials was organized by age into subgroups of 18-55, 56-69 and 70-plus years, and those subgroups contained roughly 150, 30 and 60 TCR-sequenced participants, respectively.

The germline V gene (reference sequence) supplies CDR1 MNHEY and CDR2 SMNVEV. V is cut back by 6 bases and J by 3 bases, with 6 bases in the junction unmatched. The CDR3 numbers 15 residues from cysteine through phenylalanine. CDR3 DNA is the only sequence kept; it has 45 bases, read in frame from the first base. According to the study, the label for this sample's time point signals: about 28 days (+/-7) after the second vaccine dose. AZD1222 recipients with second doses at about 4 weeks or about 12 weeks were pooled, because spike-specific TCR depth and breadth did not differ between schedules. The vaccinee samples were drawn from two UK trials, COV001 and COV002, one of which was a single-blind randomized controlled phase 2/3 trial testing AZD1222 (ChAdOx1 nCoV-19) in healthy adults. For TCRbeta chain sequencing, PBMC samples from trial participants were taken at day 0 and at day 28 after the second dose.

Overall study results and their limits: Because no samples from the day 14 peak response were available, repertoires could be characterized only after the peak T cell response. After two AZD1222 doses, both the breadth and the depth of spike-specific TCRs were significantly higher than at day 0 and than in MenACWY recipients. The 56-69-year group was small, and its depth increase did not reach significance, likely because of low power. Vaccine-associated CD4 TCRs spanned the whole spike protein, with dominant responses in regions 160-218 and 743-854. Nearly half of unique spike-specific TCRs reportedly recognized epitopes outside regions mutated in the B.1.351 and B.1.1.7 variants. Conclusions about previously exposed vaccinees are limited, since just a handful of AZD1222 recipients were seropositive for SARS-CoV-2 at baseline. Most participants were white British and females outnumbered males, and the authors suggested that clonal diversity may have been underestimated.

The CDR3 regions of human TCRbeta chains were subjected to immunosequencing. Concerning the study's data processing: TCRs in the repertoires were matched against a reference library of SARS-CoV-2-specific TCRs that had been generated with the MIRA antigen-specificity platform. Breadth was defined as the fraction of unique TCRs that were SARS-CoV-2-associated, and depth was defined as the fraction of total T cells that were SARS-CoV-2-associated. Using the MIRA data, each spike-specific TCR was assigned both to the spike region to which the TCR was reactive and to a CD4 or CD8 class. Log10-transformed breadth and depth values were compared by one-way ANOVA with Sidak's multiple comparisons tests. Drawn from immuneACCESS, this table holds only the in-frame rearrangements with V and J called that TCRdb kept. Clones are partly lost; checked studies trace under half to an unresolved V gene and leave the rest unexplained. Clonal size and the V and J genes are those of that table, whereas D and trimming came from the DNA. The sample table shows approximately 300,000 clones, and 85% to 95% are seen once. The ten largest clones add up to approximately 0.52% of the sample.

As regards this clone: It lacks a known antigen. Within one base of it there is no much larger clone, and no base qualities were kept.

This chain is built from TRBV27 and TRBJ2-2, and 8 bases in between align with TRBD1. The sequence came from an adult who received the AZD1222 COVID-19 vaccine. The sample here was peripheral blood, taken 28 days after the second AZD1222 dose. The encoded CDR3 is CASSLGTGDTGELFF. The sequenced DNA is TGTGCCAGCAGCCTAGGGACAGGAGACACCGGGGAGCTGTTTTTT.